This passage covers 27 T cell receptor beta chains from one sample sequenced in a study of CD8+ T cells in alopecia areata. Collected material from alopecia areata patients comprised lesional scalp punch biopsies and peripheral blood. It was cDNA, reverse transcribed from extracted RNA, that served as the sequencing template. TCRdb's copy holds only in-frame clones and misses some; the assay was immunoSEQ multiplex PCR. The repertoire consists of about 7,400 clones, with approximately 70% occurring once and the leading ten covering under 25%. Sequenced material: skin, taken at week 0. These receptors all stem from a human donor with alopecia areata.

This clone was seen once. This rearrangement joins TRBV19 to TRBJ2-2, with D uncertain. Deletions cut 7 bases from V and 4 bases from J, with 13 bases between. Germline V gene lookup returns CDR1 LNHDA and CDR2 SQIVND (reference sequence). The CDR3 is made up of 14 amino acids. In nucleotides, the CDR3 is TGTGCCAGTAATGGCAGGATGGGCACCGGGGAGCTGTTTTTT. Residues: CASNGRMGTGELFF.

The genes are TRBV18 and TRBJ1-1; 7 bases line up with TRBD1. The CDR3 contains 14 residues. The V gene's germline CDR1 is KGHSH and CDR2 LQKENI. V gave up 5 bases and J gave up 1 base; unmatched junction bases: 4. The CDR3 spells CASSSQGSNTEAFF. As DNA, the CDR3 is TGTGCCAGCTCATCACAGGGGTCGAACACTGAAGCTTTCTTT.

In this sample, this clone turned up a few times. The V call is TRBV5-1, the J call TRBJ2-3; 13 bases agree with TRBD2. Trimming took 3 bases from V and 7 from J; bases not matched to a gene: 5. This CDR3 contains 15 residues. Germline V CDR1 and CDR2: SGHRS, YFSETQ. CDR3 protein: CASSWGLAGQNTQYF. CDR3 coding DNA: TGCGCCAGCAGCTGGGGACTAGCGGGGCAAAATACGCAGTATTTT. The full variable domain, in which reference TRBV5-1 and TRBJ2-3 provide the parts outside the CDR3, is KAGVTQTPRYLIKTRGQQVTLSCSPISGHRSVSWYQQTPGQGLQFLFEYFSETQRNKGNFPGRFSGRQFSNSRSEMNVSTLELGDSALYLCASSWGLAGQNTQYFGPGTRLTVL.

The chain joins TRBV18 to TRBJ1-1; D is undetermined. The CDR3 has 16 residues. CDR1 is KGHSH, CDR2 LQKENI, per germline. V was shortened by 5 bases and J by 0 bases, with 16 bases between the two germline ends. DNA for the CDR3: TGTGCCAGCTCAGGACGGACGGGAGGGATGAACACTGAAGCTTTCTTT. Its translation is CASSGRTGGMNTEAFF.

Remarks on this clone: Other nucleotide sequences from this sample produce the same CDR3. This rearrangement joins TRBV5-1 to TRBJ2-5; D unresolved. Germline V CDR1 and CDR2: SGHRS, YFSETQ. The CDR3 loop spans 12 amino acids. With 4 bases removed from V and 1 base from J, the gap between germline ends came to 5 bases. The CDR3 protein is CASSRAQETQYF. The DNA of the CDR3 is TGCGCCAGCAGCCGGGCCCAAGAGACCCAGTACTTC.

Remarks on this clone: The same CDR3 arises from other DNA sequences in this sample as well. The chain employs TRBV30 and TRBJ1-6; D remains ambiguous. The V gene lost 4 bases and the J gene lost 8 bases, with 6 bases spanning the gap. The germline gives CDR1 GTSNPN, CDR2 SVGIG (reference sequence). The CDR3 has 11 amino acids. The DNA of the CDR3 is TGTGCCTGGACGGTGGATTCACCCCTCCACTTT. Amino acids: CAWTVDSPLHF. The variable domain in full, with the rest retrieved from reference TRBV30 and TRBJ1-6, is SQTIHQWPATLVQPVGSPLSLECTVEGTSNPNLYWYRQAAGRGLQLLFYSVGIGQISSEVPQNLSASRPQDRQFILSSKKLLLSDSGFYLCAWTVDSPLHFGNGTRLTVT.

The rearrangement joins TRBV2 to TRBJ2-3, with 11 nucleotides matching TRBD1. Germline trimming cut 7 bases from V and 6 bases from J; bases unmatched to any gene: 6. The CDR3 runs to 14 residues. The germline V gene has CDR1 SNHLY and CDR2 FYNNEI. CDR3 coding DNA: TGTGCCAGCAAACGGGACAGGGGGTCCGATACGCAGTATTTT. Translation gives CASKRDRGSDTQYF.

This chain joins TRBV6-4 and TRBJ2-6, with D perhaps TRBD1 or TRBD2 (5 bases each). V shed 3 bases and J shed 2 bases, with 5 bases lying between them. Germline V gene lookup returns CDR1 MRHNA and CDR2 SNTAGT. CDR3 length: 14 amino acids. CDR3 sequence reads: CASSEGAGANVLTF. CDR3 DNA sequence: TGTGCCAGCAGTGAGGGGGCTGGGGCCAACGTCCTGACTTTC.

This clone appeared a single time. The V gene is TRBV10-3, the J gene TRBJ2-7, with no clear D. The length of the CDR3 is 14 residues. Looked up from germline, CDR1 is ENHRY and CDR2 is SYGVKD. V shed 2 bases and J shed 0 bases, with 8 bases lying between them. The CDR3 nucleotides read TGTGCCATCAGTGAGCACAGTCACTCCTACGAGCAGTACTTC. It is translated as CAISEHSHSYEQYF.

The chain joins TRBV6-1 to TRBJ1-5; a possible D gene is TRBD1 (6 bases). V was pared by 5 bases and J by 3 bases, with 11 bases between. Germline assignment: CDR1 MNHNS and CDR2 SASEGT. The CDR3 runs 14 residues. CDR3 bases: TGTGCCAGCAGTATGTACAGGGACAATCAGCCCCAGCATTTT. This translates into CASSMYRDNQPQHF.

The CDR3 DNA sequence: TGTGCCAGCAGTTCGGGACTAGCGGACTACAATGAGCAGTTCTTC. Translated, it gives CASSSGLADYNEQFF. The gene calls are TRBV6-5 and TRBJ2-1; 11 bases are shared with TRBD2. V lost 4 bases, J lost 3 bases, and 2 bases stayed unmatched. The germline CDR1 and CDR2 sequences are MNHEY and SVGAGI. The CDR3 is 15 residues long.

The CDR3 reads CSVVLVGRGGYTF. The CDR3 DNA is TGCAGCGTTGTATTGGTTGGCAGGGGTGGCTACACCTTC. The V call is TRBV29-1, the J call TRBJ1-2; the D gene is possibly TRBD1 (6 bases). Trimming shortened V by 4 bases and J by 7 bases, and 16 bases separated the two germline ends. CDR3 length: 13 residues. Germline loops: CDR1 SQVTM, CDR2 ANQGSEA.

This chain connects TRBV7-8 to TRBJ1-3, with D unclear. Germline V CDR1 and CDR2: SGHVS, FQNEAQ. Deletions cut 5 bases from V and 6 bases from J, with 14 bases between. This CDR3 spans 14 amino acids. CDR3 nucleotide sequence: TGTGCCAGCAGCCCGGAGCCGTGGCCAAACACCATATATTTT. This encodes CASSPEPWPNTIYF.

The chain employs TRBV10-3 and TRBJ1-1; D is possibly TRBD1 (5 bases). The V gene's germline CDR1 is ENHRY and CDR2 SYGVKD. The CDR3 extends over 15 amino acids. V lost 2 bases and J lost 4, with 14 bases in between. CDR3 in amino acids: CAISEPGGGVTEAFF. CDR3 nucleotide sequence: TGTGCCATCAGTGAGCCGGGCGGAGGGGTCACTGAAGCTTTCTTT.

J is TRBJ2-1 and V is TRBV5-4; tentatively, D is TRBD1 or TRBD2 (6 bases each). Trimming took off 0 bases at V and 5 bases at J, with 15 bases between the two ends. The CDR3 consists of 16 residues. Germline CDR1 SGHNT, CDR2 YYREEE (reference sequence). The CDR3 sequence is CASSLGGAQAHNEQFF. The CDR3 nucleotides are TGTGCCAGCAGCTTGGGGGGGGCCCAGGCACACAATGAGCAGTTCTTC.

This clone was seen only once. The chain carries TRBV7-8 and TRBJ2-1; D gene ambiguous. Germline V gene lookup returns CDR1 SGHVS and CDR2 FQNEAQ. This CDR3 contains 16 residues. V was cut by 4 bases and J by 0 bases, with 13 bases left in between. In nucleotides, the CDR3 is TGTGCCAGCAGCTGGGCTCTGATCCTCTCCTACAATGAGCAGTTCTTC. Its protein is CASSWALILSYNEQFF. Complete variable domain (other parts from reference TRBV7-8 and TRBJ2-1): GAGVSQSPRYKVAKRGQDVALRCDPISGHVSLFWYQQALGQGPEFLTYFQNEAQLDKSGLPSDRFFAERPEGSVSTLKIQRTQQEDSAVYLCASSWALILSYNEQFFGPGTRLTVL.

The rearrangement links TRBV5-1 to TRBJ2-5, with 8 positions matching TRBD2. The V and J ends lost 4 bases and 5 bases, in that order; junction bases with no gene match: 7. This CDR3 has 14 amino acids. Germline CDR1 reads SGHRS; CDR2 reads YFSETQ. The CDR3 DNA reads TGCGCCAGCAGCCCCGGACTAGCTACGGAGACCCAGTACTTC. This encodes CASSPGLATETQYF. The full variable domain, its missing parts supplied by reference TRBV5-1 and TRBJ2-5, is KAGVTQTPRYLIKTRGQQVTLSCSPISGHRSVSWYQQTPGQGLQFLFEYFSETQRNKGNFPGRFSGRQFSNSRSEMNVSTLELGDSALYLCASSPGLATETQYFGPGTRLLVL.

The CDR3 here is CASSNLGPSGYTF. CDR3 nucleotide sequence: TGTGCCAGCAGCAATCTGGGCCCCTCCGGCTACACCTTC. The J gene is TRBJ1-2, the V gene TRBV9; no clear D gene. V dropped 4 bases and J dropped 8 bases, with 15 bases sitting between them. The CDR3 is 13 amino acids. Germline V gene data show CDR1 as SGDLS and CDR2 as YYNGEE.

The chain joins TRBV6-6 to TRBJ2-3, with D unclear. The CDR3 is made up of 15 amino acids. V was clipped by 2 bases and J by 2 bases, with 11 bases between them. Germline values: CDR1 MNHNY, CDR2 SVGAGI (reference sequence). CDR3 residues: CASSYDQSFTDTQYF. The CDR3 nucleotides are TGTGCCAGCAGTTACGACCAGAGCTTCACAGATACGCAGTATTTT.

This clone rates as medium-sized. The chain joins TRBV7-3 to TRBJ2-1; perhaps D is TRBD1 or TRBD2 (5 bases each). Trimming removed 2 bases at V and 10 bases at J, with 9 bases between. Germline V gene sequence: CDR1 SGHTA, CDR2 FQGTGA. This CDR3 spans 12 amino acids. CDR3: CASSLEGREQFF. The CDR3 nucleotides are TGTGCCAGCAGCTTAGAGGGGCGGGAGCAGTTCTTC.

There are a few counts of this clone. The chain is built from TRBV5-1 and TRBJ2-1, with 12 bases lining up with TRBD2. V lost 8 bases to trimming and J lost 6 bases; unmatched junction nucleotides: 12. CDR3 length: 16 amino acids. Per germline, CDR1 SGHRS and CDR2 YFSETQ. This chain's CDR3 is CASSSGGVLTCNEQFF. The CDR3 coding sequence is TGCGCCAGTTCTAGCGGGGGGGTGTTGACCTGCAATGAGCAGTTCTTC.

The chain employs TRBV7-9 and TRBJ2-4; no reliable D call. This CDR3 region has 16 residues. Trimming pared 1 base from V and 0 bases from J, leaving 10 bases between. Germline CDR1 is SEHNR and CDR2 is FQNEAQ (reference sequence). The CDR3 loop reads CASSLGGSLAKNIQYF. CDR3 in DNA: TGTGCCAGCAGCTTAGGGGGATCCCTAGCCAAAAACATTCAGTACTTC.

This clone was observed a single time. The chain couples TRBV7-9 to TRBJ2-5; 8 bases map to TRBD1. V lost 3 bases to trimming and J lost 3 bases; unmatched junction nucleotides: 3. The CDR3 has 14 amino acids. The V gene's germline CDR1 is SEHNR and CDR2 FQNEAQ (reference sequence). The CDR3 here is CASSFPTGEETQYF. CDR3 DNA sequence: TGTGCCAGCAGCTTTCCGACAGGGGAAGAGACCCAGTACTTC.

The chain joins TRBV5-4 to TRBJ2-6, with unresolved D. Germline CDR1 is SGHNT and CDR2 is YYREEE (reference sequence). The CDR3 consists of 15 residues. Deletions cut 4 bases from V and 0 bases from J, with 8 bases between. The CDR3 DNA follows: TGTGCCAGCAGCCCGTACAACTCTGGGGCCAACGTCCTGACTTTC. It is translated as CASSPYNSGANVLTF.

The chain is built from TRBV4-3 and TRBJ2-6; 7 positions agree with TRBD1. The V and J ends lost 4 bases and 2 bases, in that order; junction bases with no gene match: 8. This CDR3 has 17 amino acids. CDR1 and CDR2 from the germline V gene are LGHNA and YSLEER. This chain's CDR3 is CASSPRQGRAGANVLTF. For the CDR3, the DNA is TGCGCCAGCAGCCCAAGACAGGGCAGGGCTGGGGCCAACGTCCTGACTTTC.

V is TRBV6-1 and J is TRBJ2-1, with 8 bases matching TRBD1. The CDR3 contains 13 residues. CDR1 is MNHNS and CDR2 is SASEGT in the germline V gene. Trimming removed 6 bases from V and 9 bases from J; junction bases left unmatched: 7. The CDR3 nucleotides are TGTGCCAGCAGGGCAACAGGGGGGTTTGAGCAGTTCTTC. Its translation is CASRATGGFEQFF.

The chain carries TRBV7-6 and TRBJ1-3; D gene ambiguous. Germline values: CDR1 SGHVS, CDR2 FNYEAQ. The V and J ends lost 7 bases and 2 bases respectively, with 9 bases between them. This CDR3 has 13 amino acids. CDR3 sequence (DNA): TGTGCCAGCACCACCAACCCTGGAAACACCATATATTTT. This codes for CASTTNPGNTIYF. Supplemented by reference TRBV7-6 and TRBJ1-3, the full variable domain reads GAGVSQSPRYKVTKRGQDVALRCDPISGHVSLYWYRQALGQGPEFLTYFNYEAQQDKSGLPNDRFSAERPEGSISTLTIQRTEQRDSAMYRCASTTNPGNTIYFGEGSWLTVV.